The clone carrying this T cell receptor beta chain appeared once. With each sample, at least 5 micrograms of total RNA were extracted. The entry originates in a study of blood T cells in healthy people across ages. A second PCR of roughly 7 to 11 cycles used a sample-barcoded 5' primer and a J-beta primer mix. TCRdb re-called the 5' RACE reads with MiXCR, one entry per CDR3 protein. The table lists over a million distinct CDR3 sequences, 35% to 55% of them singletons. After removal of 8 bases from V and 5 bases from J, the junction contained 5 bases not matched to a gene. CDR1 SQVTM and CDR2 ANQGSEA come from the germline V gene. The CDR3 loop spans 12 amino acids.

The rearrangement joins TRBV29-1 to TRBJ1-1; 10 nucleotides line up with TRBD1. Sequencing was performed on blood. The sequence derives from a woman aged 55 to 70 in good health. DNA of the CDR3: TGCAGCATAGGACAGGGGGGGACTGAAGCTTTCTTT. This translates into CSIGQGGTEAFF.